This passage covers 24 T cell receptor beta chains from one sample sequenced in a study of blood T cell repertoires in COVID-19. The method was immunoSEQ multiplex PCR; TCRdb's version includes in-frame clones alone and lacks a portion of them. The sample yields some 230,000 clones, approximately 90% seen once. The sample consisted of peripheral blood. The receptor source for this set is a man aged 25-45 years who had recovered from COVID-19.

The chain employs TRBV14 and TRBJ1-3; 7 bases fit TRBD1. The junction had 10 bases not matched to a gene; V was cut back by 4 bases and J by 4 bases. Germline CDR1 SGHDN, CDR2 FVKESK. This CDR3 is 16 amino acids long. The CDR3 DNA is TGTGCCAGCAGCCGACATCACAGGGGAGGCGGAAACACCATATATTTT. Translated: CASSRHHRGGGNTIYF.

The V call is TRBV3-1 (or the pseudogene TRBV3-2), the J call TRBJ2-5, with D maybe TRBD2 (6 bases). Germline CDR1 LGHDT, CDR2 YNNKEL (reference sequence). The CDR3 runs 14 residues. V lost 4 bases, J lost 6 bases, and 15 bases lay in between. In DNA form, the CDR3 reads TGTGCCAGCAGCCGTCAGAGCGGGCATAAGACCCAGTACTTC. Amino acids: CASSRQSGHKTQYF.

The V gene is TRBV10-3, the J gene TRBJ1-6, with 8 bases lining up with TRBD1. CDR1 is ENHRY, CDR2 SYGVKD, per germline. With V trimmed by 5 bases and J by 6 bases, 9 bases remained unmatched. This CDR3 spans 16 amino acids. The CDR3 DNA is TGTGCCATCAGTACCCAGGACAGGGCCTCTAATTCACCCCTCCACTTT. Translation: CAISTQDRASNSPLHF.

The V gene is TRBV6-5, the J gene TRBJ1-4; TRBD1 agrees at 8 bases. J gave up 8 bases and V 4 bases, and 9 bases lay outside the gene matches. The CDR3 covers 15 residues. In germline, CDR1 is MNHEY, CDR2 SVGAGI. This CDR3 reads CASSSTTGVQEKLFF. As DNA, the CDR3 is TGTGCCAGCAGTTCGACGACAGGGGTGCAAGAAAAACTGTTTTTT.

For this clone: Lacking the conserved final phenylalanine or tryptophan, this CDR3 likely reflects a read error. The DNA is omitted, as the CDR3 cannot be located on it reliably, and the CDR3 follows TCRdb's listing. The V gene is TRBV19, the J gene TRBJ1-2; the table assigns TRBD1, which was not confirmed against the DNA. The CDR3 length is 15 residues, termini included. Per the germline V gene, CDR1 is LNHDA and CDR2 is SQIVND (reference sequence). The CDR3 spells CASSSSVRARTNPHL.

The rearrangement uses TRBV6-2 or TRBV6-3 and TRBJ1-1; possibly TRBD1 for D (6 bases). Germline V gene data show CDR1 as MNHEY and CDR2 as SVGEGT. The CDR3 loop spans 15 amino acids. V lost 0 bases and J 1 base, leaving 9 bases between the germline ends. CDR3 sequence reads: CASSYSPGENTEAFF. In DNA form, the CDR3 reads TGTGCCAGCAGTTACTCACCAGGGGAGAACACTGAAGCTTTCTTT.

The chain links TRBV7-9 to TRBJ2-2, with 7 positions matching TRBD2. The V and J ends lost 5 bases and 0 bases, in that order; junction bases with no gene match: 6. The CDR3 is made up of 16 amino acids. Germline V gene sequence: CDR1 SEHNR, CDR2 FQNEAQ (reference sequence). CDR3 sequence: CASSPLGGANTGELFF. The CDR3 DNA reads as TGTGCCAGCAGCCCGTTGGGGGGGGCGAACACCGGGGAGCTGTTTTTT.

This chain connects TRBV14 to TRBJ1-4; D gene uncertain. V lost 4 bases and J 0 bases, leaving 9 bases between the germline ends. The CDR3 contains 15 residues. CDR1 and CDR2 (germline): SGHDN, FVKESK. The CDR3 coding sequence is TGTGCCAGCAGCCTGCAGGTTGCAACTAATGAAAAACTGTTTTTT. Encoded protein: CASSLQVATNEKLFF. Filled out from reference TRBV14 and TRBJ1-4, the complete variable domain reads EAGVTQFPSHSVIEKGQTVTLRCDPISGHDNLYWYRRVMGKEIKFLLHFVKESKQDESGMPNNRFLAERTGGTYSTLKVQPAELEDSGVYFCASSLQVATNEKLFFGSGTQLSVL.

This chain uses TRBV11-3 with TRBJ2-7; the D gene is possibly TRBD2 (7 bases). The length of the CDR3 is 14 residues. V was pared by 1 base and J by 2 bases, with 9 bases between. CDR1 and CDR2 (germline): SGHNT, YENEEA. The CDR3 sequence: CASSLGGGAYEQYF. The CDR3 DNA is TGTGCCAGCAGCTTAGGAGGGGGGGCCTACGAGCAGTACTTC.

The V call is TRBV4-1, the J call TRBJ2-2; tentatively, D is TRBD1 (5 bases). Trimming shortened V by 6 bases and J by 7 bases, and 21 bases separated the two germline ends. The length of the CDR3 is 16 residues. Germline V gives CDR1 MGHRA, CDR2 YSYEKL. CDR3 in DNA: TGCGCCAGCAGGCTGGCGGCTACAGGTTCGGACGGGGAGCTGTTTTTT. Its protein is CASRLAATGSDGELFF.

The V call is TRBV7-9, the J call TRBJ2-7, with 7 bases aligning to TRBD1. Trimming removed 10 bases from V and 0 bases from J; junction bases left unmatched: 15. Germline loops: CDR1 SEHNR, CDR2 FQNEAQ (reference sequence). The CDR3 runs to 16 residues. CDR3 amino acids: CAIPRSTRQGSYEQYF. CDR3 coding DNA: TGTGCCATTCCCCGCTCAACCCGACAGGGCTCCTACGAGCAGTACTTC.

V gene TRBV19 combines with J gene TRBJ2-1; D not certain. The CDR3 length is 13 residues. V lost 7 bases and J 7 bases, leaving 14 bases between the germline ends. Germline V gene sequence: CDR1 LNHDA, CDR2 SQIVND (reference sequence). DNA of the CDR3: TGTGCCAGTACCCGAGCCCCACAGAATGAGCAGTTCTTC. Its translation is CASTRAPQNEQFF.

V is TRBV27 and J is TRBJ2-3; no clear D gene. Germline V gene lookup returns CDR1 MNHEY and CDR2 SMNVEV (reference sequence). Trimming left V 8 bases short and J 7 bases short, with 10 bases between. This CDR3 has 11 residues. The CDR3 coding sequence is TGTGCCAGCGCGATGTCCTATACGCAGTATTTT. It is translated as CASAMSYTQYF.

CDR3 nucleotide sequence: TGCAGTGCTAGTGGCGGGGCGTATGGCTACACCTTC. It specifies CSASGGAYGYTF. This chain joins TRBV20-1 and TRBJ1-2; TRBD1 might be the D (5 bases). The CDR3 extends over 12 amino acids. CDR1 is DFQATT and CDR2 is SNEGSKA in the germline V gene (reference sequence). Trimming cost V 3 bases and J 5 bases, with 10 bases left between them.

This clone was found a few times. V gene TRBV5-1 combines with J gene TRBJ2-6; no reliable D call. Germline CDR1 reads SGHRS; CDR2 reads YFSETQ. The CDR3 runs to 15 residues. Trimming removed 4 bases at V and 1 base at J, with 9 bases between. The CDR3 DNA follows: TGCGCCAGCAGCACGTCGGTTTCTGGGGCCAACGTCCTGACTTTC. It translates to CASSTSVSGANVLTF.

CDR3 protein: CASSYRSGAGNQPQHF. The CDR3 DNA is TGTGCCAGCAGCTACCGGTCAGGGGCCGGGAATCAGCCCCAGCATTTT. The chain links TRBV5-6 to TRBJ1-5; tentative D call: TRBD1 (6 bases). This CDR3 region has 16 residues. Germline assignment: CDR1 SGHDT and CDR2 YYEEEE. V lost 3 bases to trimming and J lost 4 bases, with 17 bases between them.

The rearrangement links TRBV2 to TRBJ2-7; 7 nucleotides match TRBD1. The ends lost 3 bases at V and 2 bases at J; junction bases unmatched: 4. Germline CDR1 SNHLY, CDR2 FYNNEI. The CDR3 totals 14 residues. DNA of the CDR3: TGTGCCAGCAGTGAGTACAGGGGTACCTACGAGCAGTACTTC. Translated: CASSEYRGTYEQYF.

CDR3 sequence: CASSKEGARGYTF. The CDR3 coding sequence is TGTGCCAGCAGCAAGGAGGGGGCGCGGGGCTACACCTTC. V is TRBV11-2 and J is TRBJ1-2; TRBD1 aligns across 7 bases. Losses at the gene ends were 5 bases for V and 8 bases for J; bases not matched to a gene: 8. Per germline, CDR1 SGHAT and CDR2 FQNNGV. This CDR3 has 13 residues.

The J gene is TRBJ2-7, the V gene TRBV6-1; no clear D gene. Trimming shortened V by 3 bases and J by 2 bases, and 8 bases separated the two germline ends. Germline CDR1 reads MNHNS; CDR2 reads SASEGT. The CDR3 runs 13 residues. The CDR3 DNA is TGTGCCAGCAGTGAGCAGCTAGCCTACGAGCAGTACTTC. It codes for CASSEQLAYEQYF.

The chain combines TRBV10-1 with TRBJ2-2; 7 bases line up with TRBD1. V gave up 3 bases and J gave up 7 bases; unmatched junction bases: 8. The CDR3 loop spans 15 amino acids. Looked up from germline, CDR1 is WNHNN and CDR2 is SYGVQD (reference sequence). The CDR3 region has the DNA TGCGCCAGCAGTGATGGGGCAGGGGACAGCGGGGAGCTGTTTTTT. Protein product: CASSDGAGDSGELFF.

CDR3 protein: CSAGASQPQHF. CDR3 nucleotide sequence: TGCAGTGCTGGGGCCAGTCAGCCCCAGCATTTT. The V gene is TRBV20-1, the J gene TRBJ1-5; tentatively, D is TRBD1 (5 bases). Germline assignment: CDR1 DFQATT and CDR2 SNEGSKA (reference sequence). V was clipped by 5 bases and J by 6 bases, with 8 bases between them. The CDR3 contains 11 residues.

The rearrangement links TRBV11-3 to TRBJ2-1, with D possibly matching TRBD2 (6 bases). CDR1 is SGHNT and CDR2 is YENEEA in the germline V gene. With 5 bases removed from V and 8 bases from J, the gap between germline ends came to 22 bases. The CDR3 is 16 residues long. As DNA, the CDR3 is TGTGCCAGCAGCCCCCGGACGGACCCCCGCGGGGATGAGCAGTTCTTC. Protein product: CASSPRTDPRGDEQFF.

This clone was counted between two and nine times. The gene calls are TRBV5-4 and TRBJ2-7; tentatively, D is TRBD2 (6 bases). CDR1 and CDR2 from the germline V gene are SGHNT and YYREEE (reference sequence). Deletions cut 4 bases from V and 2 bases from J, with 13 bases between. The CDR3 covers 14 residues. CDR3 DNA: TGTGCCAGCAGCGCGGGGTCCGACCCCTACGAGCAGTACTTC. It encodes CASSAGSDPYEQYF.

V gene TRBV9 combines with J gene TRBJ1-3; D is unclear. Trimming took 1 base from V and 1 from J, leaving 6 bases between them. The CDR3 totals 14 residues. From germline, CDR1 is SGDLS and CDR2 YYNGEE. For the CDR3, the DNA is TGTGCCAGCAGCGTACCCCAGTCTGGAAACACCATATATTTT. Amino acid sequence: CASSVPQSGNTIYF.